This TCR beta chain derives from a study of blood T cell repertoires in COVID-19. Study context: Acute and convalescent COVID-19 samples came from the United States, Italy and Spain. PBMCs, B-cell-depleted T cells, or T cells provided the cDNA or gDNA that made up the material.

Original analysis: Amplified reference gene primers provided the basis for estimating nucleated cell counts. The table came from immunoSEQ multiplex PCR; TCRdb's copy has only in-frame clones and leaves some out. Clone size and the V and J calls come from that table; the DNA yielded D and trimming. This table has 150,000 to 200,000 clones, about 88% appearing once. The CDR3 covers 12 residues. The germline V gene has CDR1 MNHNY and CDR2 SVGAGI (reference sequence). The V end was cut by 5 bases, the J end by 4 bases, with 8 bases between. The rearrangement joins TRBV6-6 to TRBJ1-1; no clear D. The source material was peripheral blood. This clonotype was sampled from a man aged 55 to 70 with acute or convalescent COVID-19. The CDR3 loop reads CASSLKSTEAFF. The CDR3 DNA sequence: TGTGCCAGCAGTCTGAAGAGCACTGAAGCTTTCTTT.